Listed below are T cell receptor beta chains from one sample, sequenced in a study of regulatory T cells in long-lasting Graves disease. TCRdb used MiXCR to reprocess the multiplex PCR reads, holding one entry per CDR3 protein. Here the sample spans about 220,000 distinct CDR3 sequences, approximately 19% being singletons. The sample was also reused in another study, on T cells in Graves' hyperthyroidism and ophthalmopathy.

The sequences come from peripheral blood mononuclear cells (PBMCs), collected at new diagnosis, from a patient treated with antithyroid drugs. These TCRs come from a woman under 40 with Graves disease. Each CDR3 is given with its conserved first and last residue. D genes are given only for firm matches. The listing skips clone size in some rows; elsewhere it reads once, few, many or a size class.

D | size | J | V | CDR3 | DNA
- | - | TRBJ2-7 | TRBV11-2 | CASSPSLGEQYF | TGTGCCAGCAGCCCGTCGCTTGGCGAGCAGTACTTC
TRBD1 | few | TRBJ2-7 | TRBV28 | CASSLGLRGMGLF | TGTGCCAGCAGTTTGGGCCTCAGGGGGATGGGGTTGTTC
- | many | TRBJ2-1 | TRBV24-1 | CATSDFKGRSYNEQFF | TGTGCCACCAGTGATTTTAAAGGGAGGTCCTACAATGAGCAGTTCTTC
- | many | TRBJ1-5 | TRBV6-1 | CASSETGLNNQPQHF | TGTGCCAGCAGTGAAACCGGACTGAACAATCAGCCCCAGCATTTT
TRBD1 | many | TRBJ1-1 | TRBV3-1 | CASRPSDRANTEAFF | TGTGCCAGCAGGCCCTCGGACAGGGCCAACACTGAAGCTTTCTTT
TRBD2 | - | TRBJ2-1 | TRBV29-1 | CSVEGPSGRVNEQFF | TGCAGCGTCGAAGGGCCTAGCGGGAGGGTAAATGAGCAGTTCTTC
- | - | TRBJ2-3 | TRBV20-1 | CSARDVIHYRAGAAQPSTDTQYF | TGCAGTGCTAGAGATGTGATCCATTACCGAGCGGGTGCCGCCCAACCTAGCACAGATACGCAGTATTTT
- | few | TRBJ1-2 | TRBV18 | CASSPTTDHNYGYTF | TGTGCCAGCTCACCAACGACAGATCATAACTATGGCTACACCTTC
- | many | TRBJ2-7 | TRBV6-2/TRBV6-3 | CASSYYSDRAGEQYF | TGTGCCAGCAGTTACTACTCGGACAGAGCTGGAGAGCAGTACTTC
- | many | TRBJ2-7 | TRBV28 | CASGAAFYEQYF | TGTGCCAGCGGGGCAGCCTTTTACGAGCAGTACTTC
- | few | TRBJ1-5 | TRBV19 | CASSRTFDQPQHF | TGTGCCAGTAGTCGAACATTCGATCAGCCCCAGCATTTT
TRBD2 | - | TRBJ2-7 | TRBV20-1 | CSAREETSLSYEQYF | TGCAGTGCTAGAGAGGAGACTAGCCTCTCCTACGAGCAGTACTTC
- | many | TRBJ2-2 | TRBV19 | CASSTAMRGTGELFF | TGTGCCAGTAGTACCGCTATGAGGGGGACCGGGGAGCTGTTTTTT
TRBD1 | many | TRBJ1-6 | TRBV5-1 | CASTPLTGGSSPLHF | TGCGCCAGTACCCCCCTGACAGGGGGCTCTTCACCCCTCCACTTT
- | many | TRBJ2-1 | TRBV30 | CAWSGGRGTDSSSYNEQFF | TGTGCCTGGAGTGGGGGAAGGGGAACAGACTCGAGCTCCTACAATGAGCAGTTCTTC
- | few | TRBJ2-3 | TRBV3-1 | CASSPQGDTQYF | TGTGCCAGCAGCCCCCAAGGGGATACGCAGTATTTT
TRBD1 | few | TRBJ2-7 | TRBV28 | CASSRRTTGAYEQYF | TGTGCCAGCAGTCGGAGAACGACAGGGGCCTACGAGCAGTACTTC
- | - | TRBJ2-1 | TRBV29-1 | CSADWGAKNNEQFF | TGCAGCGCCGACTGGGGGGCTAAGAACAATGAGCAGTTCTTC
- | many | TRBJ1-2 | TRBV28 | CASRHNSLFSYGYTF | TGTGCCAGCAGACATAACAGTTTATTTAGCTATGGCTACACCTTC
- | many | TRBJ2-5 | TRBV29-1 | CSVRTGGETQYF | TGCAGCGTTAGGACAGGAGGGGAGACCCAGTACTTC
- | few | TRBJ2-5 | TRBV5-8 | CASSSLTGGRETQYF | TGTGCCAGCAGCTCATTAACGGGGGGCCGAGAGACCCAGTACTTC
TRBD1 | many | TRBJ1-6 | TRBV6-2/TRBV6-3 | CASSGTGVSPLHF | TGTGCCAGCTCCGGGACAGGAGTTTCACCCCTCCACTTT
- | many | TRBJ2-5 | TRBV6-1 | CASSTLGTPQETQYF | TGTGCCAGCAGTACACTCGGGACTCCTCAAGAGACCCAGTACTTC
- | many | TRBJ2-7 | TRBV28 | CASSWSDIPYEQYF | TGTGCCAGCAGTTGGTCGGACATCCCCTACGAGCAGTACTTC
- | many | TRBJ1-1 | TRBV6-1 | CASRFYSMNTEAFF | TGTGCCAGCAGGTTCTATTCCATGAACACTGAAGCTTTCTTT
TRBD1 | many | TRBJ2-4 | TRBV11-2 | CASSLGQGNIQYF | TGTGCCAGCAGCTTGGGACAGGGGAACATTCAGTACTTC
- | few | TRBJ1-3 | TRBV19 | CASTISGNTIYF | TGTGCCAGTACTATCTCTGGAAACACCATATATTTT
TRBD1 | many | TRBJ1-2 | TRBV18 | CASSLWDRRSRDYTF | TGTGCCAGCTCCCTCTGGGACAGGAGGTCTCGGGACTACACCTTC
- | many | TRBJ2-7 | TRBV28 | CASSSNQLTRTNEQYF | TGTGCCAGCAGTTCAAATCAGTTGACCCGCACCAACGAGCAGTACTTC